This T cell receptor (beta chain) stems from a study of T cell repertoires in cytomegalovirus infection. Study context: Newly reported HLA-C-restricted and thoroughly characterized HLA-B-restricted CMV epitopes were employed. Through public TCR beta signatures, both CMV infection and matching HLA type were indicated. Study-wide points: The ex vivo response was dominated by HLA-C-restricted CMV-specific TCR beta clonotypes. Carriers of CMV plus the relevant HLA were identified by cumulative public TCR beta family frequency.

Each CDR3 protein is one row after TCRdb ran MiXCR on the reads. This sample has about 900,000 distinct CDR3 sequences; roughly 31% occur once, and the top ten carry roughly an eighth. The ends were cut back, 3 bases at V and 9 bases at J, with 14 bases in the middle. This CDR3 comprises 13 residues. There are a few counts of this clonotype. Its antigen is undetermined. The material was cultured CD8+ T cells from PBMCs, obtained from culture after CMV antigen stimulation. The chain carries TRBV12-3 or TRBV12-4 and TRBJ2-5; D possibly matches TRBD1 or TRBD2 (5 bases each). The clonotype comes from a human donor in good health (CMV status not recorded). Some clones in this sample may be carry-over from other donors' samples. CDR3 nucleotide sequence: TGTGCCAGCAGTTTGGACACGAGGGTGGCCCAGTACTTC. It encodes CASSLDTRVAQYF.